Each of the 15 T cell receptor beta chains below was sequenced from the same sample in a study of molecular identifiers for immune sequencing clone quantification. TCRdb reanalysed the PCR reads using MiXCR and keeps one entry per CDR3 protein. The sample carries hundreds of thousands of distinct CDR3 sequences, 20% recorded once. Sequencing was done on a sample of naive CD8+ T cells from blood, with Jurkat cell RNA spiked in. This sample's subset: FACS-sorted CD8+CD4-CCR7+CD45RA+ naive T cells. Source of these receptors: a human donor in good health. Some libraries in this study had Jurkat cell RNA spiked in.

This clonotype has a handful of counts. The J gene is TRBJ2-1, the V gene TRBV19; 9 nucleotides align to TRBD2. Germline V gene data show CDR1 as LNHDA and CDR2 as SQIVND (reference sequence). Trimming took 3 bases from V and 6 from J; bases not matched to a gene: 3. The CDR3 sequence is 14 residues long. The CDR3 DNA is TGTGCCAGTAGTATGGGACTAGCCCCCAATGAGCAGTTCTTC. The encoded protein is CASSMGLAPNEQFF. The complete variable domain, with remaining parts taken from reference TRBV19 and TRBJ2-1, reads DGGITQSPKYLFRKEGQNVTLSCEQNLNHDAMYWYRQDPGQGLRLIYYSQIVNDFQKGDIAEGYSVSREKKESFPLTVTSAQKNPTAFYLCASSMGLAPNEQFFGPGTRLTVL.

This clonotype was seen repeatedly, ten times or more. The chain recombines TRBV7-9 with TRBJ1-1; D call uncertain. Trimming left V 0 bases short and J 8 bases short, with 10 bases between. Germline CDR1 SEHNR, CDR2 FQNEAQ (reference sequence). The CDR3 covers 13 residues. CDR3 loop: CASSLAPVNEAFF. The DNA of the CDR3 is TGTGCCAGCAGCTTAGCGCCGGTGAACGAAGCTTTCTTT.

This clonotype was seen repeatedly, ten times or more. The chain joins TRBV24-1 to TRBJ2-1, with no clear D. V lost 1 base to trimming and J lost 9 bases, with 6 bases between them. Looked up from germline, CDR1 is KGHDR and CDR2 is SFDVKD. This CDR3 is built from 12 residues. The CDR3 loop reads CATSDFDGEQFF. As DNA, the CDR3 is TGTGCCACCAGTGATTTTGACGGTGAGCAGTTCTTC.

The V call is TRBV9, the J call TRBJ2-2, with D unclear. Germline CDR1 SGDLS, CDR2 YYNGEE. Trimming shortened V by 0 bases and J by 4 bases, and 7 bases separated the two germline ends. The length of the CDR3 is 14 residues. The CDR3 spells CASSVVVGTGELFF. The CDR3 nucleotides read TGTGCCAGCAGCGTAGTGGTAGGCACCGGGGAGCTGTTTTTT.

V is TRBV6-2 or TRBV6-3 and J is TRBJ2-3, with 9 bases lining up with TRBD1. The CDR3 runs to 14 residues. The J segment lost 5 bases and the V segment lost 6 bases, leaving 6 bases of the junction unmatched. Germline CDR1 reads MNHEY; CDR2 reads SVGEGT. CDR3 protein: CASSSNRGQDTQYF. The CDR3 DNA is TGTGCCAGCAGCAGTAACAGGGGGCAAGATACGCAGTATTTT.

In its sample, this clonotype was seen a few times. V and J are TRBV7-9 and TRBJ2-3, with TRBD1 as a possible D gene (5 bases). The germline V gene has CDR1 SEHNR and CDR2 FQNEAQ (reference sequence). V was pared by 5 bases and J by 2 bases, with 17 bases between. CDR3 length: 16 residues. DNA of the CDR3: TGTGCCAGCAGCCTAGGTTGGGCCAGGGACACAGATACGCAGTATTTT. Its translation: CASSLGWARDTDTQYF.

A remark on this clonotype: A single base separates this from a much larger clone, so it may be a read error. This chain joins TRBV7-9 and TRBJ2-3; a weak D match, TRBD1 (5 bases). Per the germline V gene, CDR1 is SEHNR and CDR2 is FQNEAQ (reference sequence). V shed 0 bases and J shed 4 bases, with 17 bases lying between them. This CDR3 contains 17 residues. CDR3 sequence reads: CASSLAGRGGRADTQYF. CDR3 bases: TGTGCCAGCAGCTTAGCGGGAAGGGGCGGCAGAGCAGATACGCAGTATTTT. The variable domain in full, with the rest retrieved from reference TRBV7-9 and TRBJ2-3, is DTGVSQNPRHKITKRGQNVTFRCDPISEHNRLYWYRQTLGQGPEFLTYFQNEAQLEKSRLLSDRFSAERPKGSFSTLEIQRTEQGDSAMYLCASSLAGRGGRADTQYFGPGTRLTVL.

This CDR3 reads CASSAPGTASYNEQFF. CDR3 nucleotide sequence: TGTGCCAGCAGCGCCCCCGGGACAGCCTCCTACAATGAGCAGTTCTTC. The chain is built from TRBV9 and TRBJ2-1; 7 nucleotides match TRBD1. V shed 3 bases, J shed 0 bases, and the junction held 6 bases outside the gene matches. The CDR3 totals 16 residues. Germline-derived CDR1 and CDR2 are SGDLS and YYNGEE.

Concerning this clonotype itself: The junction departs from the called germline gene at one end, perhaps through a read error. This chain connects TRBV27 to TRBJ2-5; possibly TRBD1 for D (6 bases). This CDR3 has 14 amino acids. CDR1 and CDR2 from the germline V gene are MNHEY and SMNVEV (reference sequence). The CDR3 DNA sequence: TGTGTCAGCAGTCTACTGGGGGCTGTTGGGACCCAGTACTTC. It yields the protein CVSSLLGAVGTQYF.

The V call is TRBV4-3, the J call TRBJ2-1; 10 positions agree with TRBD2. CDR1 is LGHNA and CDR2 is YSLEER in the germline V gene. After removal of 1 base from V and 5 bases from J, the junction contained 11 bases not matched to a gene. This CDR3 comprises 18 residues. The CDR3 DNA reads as TGCGCCAGCAGCCAAGGGACCCAGCGGGGGGGCCGGAACAATGAGCAGTTCTTC. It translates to CASSQGTQRGGRNNEQFF.

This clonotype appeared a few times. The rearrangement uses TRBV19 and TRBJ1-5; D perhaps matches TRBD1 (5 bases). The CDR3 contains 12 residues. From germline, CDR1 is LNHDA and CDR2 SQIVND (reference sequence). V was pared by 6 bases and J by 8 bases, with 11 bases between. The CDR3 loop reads CASRSGFEPQHF. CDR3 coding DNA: TGTGCCAGTAGGTCAGGGTTTGAGCCCCAGCATTTT. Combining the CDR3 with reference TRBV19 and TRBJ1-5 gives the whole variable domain DGGITQSPKYLFRKEGQNVTLSCEQNLNHDAMYWYRQDPGQGLRLIYYSQIVNDFQKGDIAEGYSVSREKKESFPLTVTSAQKNPTAFYLCASRSGFEPQHFGDGTRLSIL.

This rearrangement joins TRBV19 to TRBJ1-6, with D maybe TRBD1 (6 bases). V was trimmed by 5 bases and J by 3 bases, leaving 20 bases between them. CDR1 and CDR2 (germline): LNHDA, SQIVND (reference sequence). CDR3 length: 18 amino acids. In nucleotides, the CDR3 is TGTGCCAGTAGTCCCGGCCGGGACAAATTATTCTATAATTCACCCCTCCACTTT. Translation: CASSPGRDKLFYNSPLHF.

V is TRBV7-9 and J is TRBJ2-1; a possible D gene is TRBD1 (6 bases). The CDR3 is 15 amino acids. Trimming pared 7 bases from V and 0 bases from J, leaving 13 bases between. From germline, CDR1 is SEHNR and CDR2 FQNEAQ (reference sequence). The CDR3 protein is CASMNGGSSYNEQFF. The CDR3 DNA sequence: TGTGCCAGCATGAATGGGGGCAGCTCCTACAATGAGCAGTTCTTC.

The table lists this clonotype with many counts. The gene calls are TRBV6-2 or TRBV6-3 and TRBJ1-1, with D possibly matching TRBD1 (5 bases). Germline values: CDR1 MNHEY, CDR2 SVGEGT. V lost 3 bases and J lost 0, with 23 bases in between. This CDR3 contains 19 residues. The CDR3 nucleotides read TGTGCCAGCAGTTATATTCTTACAGGTCTTCTTTACATGAACACTGAAGCTTTCTTT. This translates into CASSYILTGLLYMNTEAFF.

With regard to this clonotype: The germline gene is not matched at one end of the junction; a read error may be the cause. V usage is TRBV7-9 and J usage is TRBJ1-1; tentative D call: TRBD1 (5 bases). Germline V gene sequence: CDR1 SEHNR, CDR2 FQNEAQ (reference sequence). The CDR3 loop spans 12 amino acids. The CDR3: CASSLEGAEASF. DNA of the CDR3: TGTGCCAGCAGCTTAGAAGGGGCTGAAGCTTCCTTT.